This T cell receptor (beta chain) appears in the sequencing data of a study of identical twins. Study results and limitations: Beta out-of-frame sequences showed weaker excess twin sharing. Out-of-frame alpha sequences common to twins exhibited a surplus of low generation probability. Twin sharing of out-of-frame TCR alpha was underestimated by models in monozygotic pairs.

This clonotype was observed a few times. Its target is not known. The CDR3 covers 15 residues. J was trimmed by 6 bases and V by 1 base; bases with no gene match: 8. TCRdb ran MiXCR on the 5' RACE reads and lists one entry per CDR3 protein. The profile covers under 250,000 distinct CDR3 sequences, with roughly 13% appearing a single time and 4% to 5% taken by the ten largest. This sample also belongs to another study, concerning yellow fever vaccine responses in identical twins.

This chain joins TRBV12-3 or TRBV12-4 and TRBJ1-1; 7 nucleotides match TRBD1. Source material: memory (CD45RO+) T cells sorted from blood. The source is a woman aged 18 to 35 in good health. The CDR3 region has the DNA TGTGCCAGCAGTTTAGGAGTACAGGGGCACTCTGAAGCTTTCTTT. Amino acids: CASSLGVQGHSEAFF.